This TCR beta chain comes out of a study of blood T cells in healthy people across ages. Study-wide findings and caveats: Long-lived and aged donors differed, with more naive CD4+ cells and higher diversity in the long-lived.

Between the trimmed V and J ends, which lost 5 bases and 2 bases, there was a span of 5 bases. From germline, CDR1 is KGHDR and CDR2 SFDVKD. The CDR3 spans 12 residues. A word on this clonotype: Its antigen is currently unknown.

Primed by a sample-barcoded 5' primer and a J-beta primer mix, a second PCR proceeded for roughly 6 to 12 cycles. TCRdb reanalysed the 5' RACE reads using MiXCR and keeps one entry per CDR3 protein. Of hundreds of thousands of distinct CDR3 sequences in the sample, roughly 53% were seen once. Russia was home to the donors, healthy Caucasian individuals aged roughly 6 to 100. This TCR was recovered from a man of 80 years or more in good health. Specimen: blood. The V and J genes are TRBV24-1 and TRBJ1-2; D gene ambiguous. CDR3 sequence reads: CATSAGNYGYTF. The CDR3 bases are TGTGCCACCAGTGCCGGGAACTATGGCTACACCTTC.